Each of the 13 T cell receptor beta chains below was sequenced from the same sample in a study of cytomegalovirus exposure and HLA in healthy donors. The PCR made use of 60 Vbeta and 13 Jbeta primers. Clones were sequenced by immunoSEQ multiplex PCR, and TCRdb holds only the in-frame ones, with some missing. Among some 170,000 clones, roughly four fifths were seen once, and the ten largest hold 2% to 2.5%. The source material was PBMCs. These receptors all come from a woman aged 25-40 years in good health and CMV-seronegative.

The chain combines TRBV6-5 with TRBJ1-6; 8 bases are shared with TRBD1. CDR1 is MNHEY and CDR2 is SVGAGI in the germline V gene. The J segment lost 8 bases and the V segment lost 2 bases, leaving 5 bases of the junction unmatched. The length of the CDR3 is 15 residues. CDR3: CASSYTTGEDSPLHF. CDR3 nucleotide sequence: TGTGCCAGCAGTTACACGACAGGGGAGGATTCACCCCTCCACTTT.

The chain uses TRBV19 and TRBJ2-3; 9 bases agree with TRBD2. Germline V lookup: CDR1 LNHDA, CDR2 SQIVND (reference sequence). The CDR3 is 15 amino acids. Trimming took 5 bases from V and 2 from J; bases not matched to a gene: 5. CDR3 residues: CASSDRLAATDTQYF. Here the CDR3 DNA reads TGTGCCAGTAGTGACAGACTAGCGGCCACAGATACGCAGTATTTT.

This chain links TRBV28 with TRBJ1-4, with D possibly being TRBD1 (6 bases). V dropped 5 bases and J dropped 0 bases, with 16 bases sitting between them. This CDR3 region has 17 residues. Germline V gene sequence: CDR1 MDHEN, CDR2 SYDVKM. The CDR3 DNA follows: TGTGCCAGCAGTGGGGGCGTGAGGAGAGCAACTAATGAAAAACTGTTTTTT. Protein: CASSGGVRRATNEKLFF.

Remarks on this clone: A read error may produce the germline difference seen at one junction end. The chain recombines TRBV11-2 with TRBJ2-6; 11 nucleotides line up with TRBD1. Germline lookup yields CDR1 SGHAT and CDR2 FQNNGV. This CDR3 spans 18 amino acids. CDR3 loop: CASSHKGQGASGANGLTF. DNA for the CDR3: TGTGCCAGCAGCCACAAAGGACAGGGGGCCTCTGGGGCCAACGGCCTGACTTTC.

As for this clone: Other DNA sequences of this sample code for an identical CDR3. This sequence joins TRBV2 and TRBJ1-1; TRBD1 aligns across 7 bases. Germline loops: CDR1 SNHLY, CDR2 FYNNEI. After removal of 6 bases from V and 0 bases from J, the junction contained 1 base not matched to a gene. This CDR3 is 13 amino acids long. For the CDR3, the DNA is TGTGCCAGCAGCGGGACAGTGAACACTGAAGCTTTCTTT. This sequence encodes CASSGTVNTEAFF.

The chain is built from TRBV5-6 and TRBJ1-2, with D possibly matching TRBD1 (5 bases). Trimming pared 2 bases from V and 4 bases from J, leaving 18 bases between. CDR3 length: 16 amino acids. CDR1 and CDR2 (germline): SGHDT, YYEEEE. The CDR3 coding sequence is TGTGCCAGCAGCTTTGGGGTCGGGACTTCGAGCTATGGCTACACCTTC. Amino acid sequence: CASSFGVGTSSYGYTF.

This clone appeared a single time. Germline and junction disagree at one end, which may indicate a read error. The chain combines TRBV27 with TRBJ1-6; D perhaps matches TRBD1 (5 bases). The germline gives CDR1 MNHEY, CDR2 SMNVEV (reference sequence). The CDR3 totals 16 residues. CDR3 in amino acids: CASSPLDSSNNSPLHF. CDR3 nucleotides: TGTGCCAGCAGTCCCCTAGACAGCTCCAATAATTCACCCCTCCACTTT.

The J gene is TRBJ2-2, the V gene TRBV4-3; 12 bases align to TRBD2. Losses at the gene ends were 0 bases for V and 6 bases for J; bases not matched to a gene: 5. There are 17 residues in the CDR3. CDR1 is LGHNA, CDR2 YSLEER, per germline. CDR3 protein: CASSQDLLAGGPGELFF. As DNA, the CDR3 is TGCGCCAGCAGCCAAGATTTACTAGCGGGGGGTCCCGGGGAGCTGTTTTTT.

The V gene is TRBV6-5, the J gene TRBJ2-6; TRBD2 is a possible D gene (6 bases). Germline CDR1 reads MNHEY; CDR2 reads SVGAGI. The CDR3 consists of 15 residues. The V end lost 2 bases, the J end lost 4 bases, and 9 bases lay between the germline ends. Here the CDR3 reads CASSYRGMGANVLTF. CDR3 DNA: TGTGCCAGCAGTTACCGGGGGATGGGGGCCAACGTCCTGACTTTC.

CDR3 region: CATSSYLSTDTQYF. The CDR3 bases are TGTGCCACCAGCAGCTACCTAAGCACAGATACGCAGTATTTT. The chain combines TRBV15 with TRBJ2-3; D uncertain. The germline V and J ends were trimmed by 3 bases and 0 bases, with 7 bases remaining between them. The germline V gene has CDR1 LNHNV and CDR2 YYDKDF (reference sequence). CDR3 size: 14 residues.

About this clone itself: Other DNA sequences of this sample code for an identical CDR3. This chain connects TRBV27 to TRBJ2-7; TRBD2 aligns across 9 bases. The CDR3 totals 15 residues. Germline V CDR1 and CDR2: MNHEY, SMNVEV (reference sequence). V lost 5 bases, J lost 3 bases, and 8 bases stayed unmatched. The CDR3 protein is CASSPAGTSSYEQYF. Here the CDR3 DNA reads TGTGCCAGCAGTCCAGCCGGGACTAGCAGCTACGAGCAGTACTTC.

The chain uses TRBV29-1 and TRBJ2-1, with D possibly being TRBD1 (6 bases). The CDR3 covers 12 residues. Germline V gene sequence: CDR1 SQVTM, CDR2 ANQGSEA. In DNA, the CDR3 is TGCACCAAGAAGGCAGGGGCCAATGAGCAGTTCTTC. It specifies CTKKAGANEQFF.

This clone was found once. This chain uses TRBV28 with TRBJ2-7, with 7 positions matching TRBD1. Germline V CDR1 and CDR2: MDHEN, SYDVKM. Germline trimming cut 5 bases from V and 0 bases from J; bases unmatched to any gene: 4. The CDR3 is made up of 14 amino acids. The CDR3: CASSEGTVSYEQYF. For the CDR3, the DNA is TGTGCCAGCAGTGAGGGGACAGTCTCCTACGAGCAGTACTTC.